The rows below give T cell receptor beta chains drawn from one sample of a study of T-cell memory formation after mild COVID-19. One entry per CDR3 protein, called by TCRdb with MiXCR from the 5' RACE reads. The sample lists a few hundred thousand distinct CDR3 sequences; roughly a fifth were seen once. The sequencing sample was made of PBMCs or a T cell subset sorted from them (not recorded which). The receptors shown here come from an adult woman who had mild COVID-19 (a few samples of this study predate the infection). Cell type and time point are not known. Both conserved end residues are trimmed from each CDR3. The order of the fields is J gene, V gene, CDR3 protein.

>TRBJ2-3|TRBV12-3/TRBV12-4
ASGRGLGDTQY
>TRBJ1-2|TRBV19
ASSLPGTGYGYT
>TRBJ2-1|TRBV7-7
ASSLLPRTANNEQF
>TRBJ2-4|TRBV6-2/TRBV6-3
ASSAGTGSIQY
>TRBJ2-1|TRBV6-6
ASTRPGTSGRALGNEQF
>TRBJ2-3|TRBV11-2
ASSFEVTDTQY
>TRBJ2-7|TRBV5-1
ASSTGTATGQY
>TRBJ1-2|TRBV27
ASRSATPRGYT
>TRBJ2-3|TRBV7-9
ASSRYQISTDTQY
>TRBJ1-2|TRBV4-2
ASSHRDRVNYGYT
>TRBJ1-5|TRBV6-5
ASSLRDTNQPQH
>TRBJ2-1|TRBV6-2/TRBV6-3
ASSYSFTMRGEQF
>TRBJ1-3|TRBV24-1
ATSDPAGTGSDTIY
>TRBJ1-5|TRBV12-3/TRBV12-4
ASSPTGTTVNQPQH
>TRBJ2-3|TRBV12-3/TRBV12-4
ASGTTSGGAATQY
>TRBJ2-5|TRBV4-1
ASSPTGLRETQY
>TRBJ2-7|TRBV5-1
ASSNRGHEQY
>TRBJ1-1|TRBV7-6
ASSRDLNTEAF
>TRBJ1-2|TRBV11-3
ASSLRTNYGYT
>TRBJ2-5|TRBV15
ATSRDLRGGFQETQY
>TRBJ2-2|TRBV3-1
ASSQARTGELF
>TRBJ1-3|TRBV5-1
ASSLEDPGNTIY